These 18 T cell receptor beta chains were all obtained from the same sample, sequenced in a study of tumor-infiltrating lymphocytes in primary liver carcinoma. The blood RNA (from unsorted whole blood) was obtained, and germline DNA was also extracted. Total RNA (approximately 450 ng) served as template for TCR beta cDNA synthesis primed by a constant-region primer. Slightly modified ARM-PCR, run as three nested multiplex PCR rounds, produced the TCR beta libraries. Both of the initial two PCR rounds ran for 10 cycles and employed TRBV1-TRBV30 forward primers alongside a C-beta reverse primer. TCRdb ran MiXCR on the multiplex PCR reads and lists one entry per CDR3 protein. There are about 320,000 distinct CDR3 sequences in the sample; more than 55% occur only once, and roughly 10% lies in the top ten. The sample taken for sequencing was peripheral blood. These TCRs come from a man aged 40-50 years with primary liver carcinoma and hepatitis B virus infection.

This clonotype was detected ten times or more. J is TRBJ2-5 and V is TRBV5-4; TRBD1 matches 11 bases. Germline assignment: CDR1 SGHNT and CDR2 YYREEE (reference sequence). V shed 0 bases and J 4 bases; nucleotides not matched to a gene: 2. CDR3 length: 15 amino acids. CDR3 sequence reads: CASSLAGTGGETQYF. DNA of the CDR3: TGTGCCAGCAGCTTGGCTGGGACAGGGGGAGAGACCCAGTACTTC.

This rearrangement joins TRBV5-1 to TRBJ2-1, with 9 positions matching TRBD1. Germline V lookup: CDR1 SGHRS, CDR2 YFSETQ. Germline trimming cut 2 bases from V and 7 bases from J; bases unmatched to any gene: 10. The CDR3 totals 16 residues. The CDR3 DNA is TGCGCCAGCAGCTTTACCGGGACAGGGTTAGTAAATGAGCAGTTCTTC. Encoded protein: CASSFTGTGLVNEQFF. Filled out from reference TRBV5-1 and TRBJ2-1, the complete variable domain reads KAGVTQTPRYLIKTRGQQVTLSCSPISGHRSVSWYQQTPGQGLQFLFEYFSETQRNKGNFPGRFSGRQFSNSRSEMNVSTLELGDSALYLCASSFTGTGLVNEQFFGPGTRLTVL.

This chain uses TRBV11-2 with TRBJ2-1; a possible D gene is TRBD2 (7 bases). CDR3 length: 13 residues. The germline V gene has CDR1 SGHAT and CDR2 FQNNGV. V was clipped by 4 bases and J by 10 bases, with 14 bases between them. The CDR3 here is CASSSLTGGEQFF. CDR3 nucleotide sequence: TGTGCCAGCAGCTCCCTGACGGGGGGCGAGCAGTTCTTC.

In this sample, this clonotype turned up a few times. One end of the junction fails to match germline, which may point to a read error. This chain connects TRBV11-2 to TRBJ2-1, with D perhaps TRBD2 (5 bases). The CDR3 runs 14 residues. Germline V gene data show CDR1 as SGHAT and CDR2 as FQNNGV. The CDR3, as DNA: TGTGCCTGTATTGACTACCCCCCCTACAATGAGCAGTGCTTC. It encodes CACIDYPPYNEQCF.

This clonotype was recorded only once. The V call is TRBV11-2, the J call TRBJ2-4; 7 bases line up with TRBD1. CDR1 is SGHAT, CDR2 FQNNGV, per germline. The CDR3 has 15 amino acids. The CDR3 spells CNSSSPGQGDNIQYF. CDR3 bases: TGTAACAGCAGCTCCCCGGGGCAGGGGGACAACATTCAGTACTTC.

The J gene is TRBJ1-6, the V gene TRBV28, with 7 bases matching TRBD1. The CDR3 runs 14 residues. V was clipped by 3 bases and J by 11 bases; unmatched bases: 7. Germline V gene data show CDR1 as MDHEN and CDR2 as SYDVKM. The CDR3 DNA follows: TGTGCCAGCAGTTTGTGGACAGGCAGTACACCCCTCCACTTT. Encoded protein: CASSLWTGSTPLHF.

With regard to this clonotype: The conserved closing phenylalanine or tryptophan is absent in this CDR3, likely reflecting a read error. The chain carries TRBV29-1 and TRBJ2-1; tentative D call: TRBD2 (7 bases). The CDR3 has 12 residues. Germline values: CDR1 SQVTM, CDR2 ANQGSEA. Between the trimmed V and J ends, which lost 2 bases and 8 bases, there was a span of 10 bases. The CDR3 loop is CSVEFGGHEQFL. The DNA for the CDR3 is TGCAGCGTTGAATTCGGGGGGCATGAGCAGTTCCTA.

This clonotype turned up a few times. The J gene is TRBJ2-1, the V gene TRBV5-6, with 10 bases identical to TRBD1. V shed 2 bases and J 7 bases; nucleotides not matched to a gene: 3. Germline loops: CDR1 SGHDT, CDR2 YYEEEE. The CDR3 consists of 14 residues. The CDR3 sequence: CASSFDRGLNEQFF. The CDR3 nucleotides read TGTGCCAGCAGCTTTGACAGGGGGCTGAATGAGCAGTTCTTC.

To note about this clonotype: Lacking the conserved final phenylalanine or tryptophan, this CDR3 likely reflects a read error. The J gene is TRBJ2-2, the V gene TRBV12-3 or TRBV12-4; D is ambiguous. Trimming removed 3 bases from V and 1 base from J, with 3 bases in between. CDR3 length: 13 residues. The CDR3 region is CASSFGNTGELFL. Written as DNA, the CDR3 is TGTGCCAGCAGTTTTGGGAACACCGGGGAGCTGTTTCTT.

This clonotype was seen a few times. For the CDR3, the DNA is TGCGCCAGCAGCCAAGACGAGGGTTCCTACACCGGGGAGCTGTTTTTT. It codes for CASSQDEGSYTGELFF. The V call is TRBV4-3, the J call TRBJ2-2; a possible D gene is TRBD2 (5 bases). The V gene's germline CDR1 is LGHNA and CDR2 YSLEER. The V gene lost 0 bases and the J gene lost 3 bases, with 11 bases spanning the gap. This CDR3 comprises 16 residues.

V gene TRBV11-2 combines with J gene TRBJ2-1; perhaps TRBD1 as D (6 bases). Germline V lookup: CDR1 SGHAT, CDR2 FQNNGV. The CDR3 has 14 residues. V lost 0 bases to trimming and J lost 14 bases, with 17 bases between them. In nucleotides, the CDR3 is TGTGCCAGCAGCTTAGAAGGATGGCGTGAGGGGGAGTTCTTC. Protein sequence: CASSLEGWREGEFF.

The rearrangement joins TRBV28 to TRBJ2-7, with no clear D. V was pared by 6 bases and J by 2 bases, with 17 bases between. The length of the CDR3 is 15 residues. Germline loops: CDR1 MDHEN, CDR2 SYDVKM. The CDR3 DNA reads TGTGCCAGCAGCGAAGGGCGGTTCAGCACCTACGAGCAGTACTTC. Translating gives CASSEGRFSTYEQYF.

This clonotype was detected a few times. The CDR3 protein is CASTLSSPTGETQYF. As DNA, the CDR3 is TGTGCCAGCACCCTGAGCTCCCCGACCGGAGAGACCCAGTACTTC. The chain is built from TRBV6-4 and TRBJ2-5; D is unclear. Germline CDR1 MRHNA, CDR2 SNTAGT. The CDR3 is 15 residues long. With 7 bases removed from V and 4 bases from J, the gap between germline ends came to 19 bases.

This clonotype was counted between two and nine times. The V and J genes are TRBV7-9 and TRBJ1-1; 8 bases align to TRBD1. V lost 5 bases and J lost 5; bases outside the gene matches: 13. Germline assignment: CDR1 SEHNR and CDR2 FQNEAQ (reference sequence). The CDR3 covers 16 residues. CDR3 residues: CASSTPFQGAWTEAFF. CDR3 nucleotides: TGTGCCAGCAGCACTCCCTTCCAGGGGGCGTGGACTGAAGCTTTCTTT.

A remark on this clonotype: One end of the junction is discordant with germline, which a read error may explain. The chain recombines TRBV29-1 with TRBJ2-3; TRBD2 aligns across 8 bases. The CDR3 is 14 amino acids. The germline V gene encodes CDR1 SQVTM and CDR2 ANQGSEA. The CDR3 DNA sequence: TGCAGCGCTCCCGGGGGGGGCATAACAGATACGCAGTGTTTT. Translated, it gives CSAPGGGITDTQCF.

Concerning this clonotype: Possible read error: a much larger clone is one base away. The genes are TRBV6-2 or TRBV6-3 and TRBJ1-5, with D tentatively TRBD2 (7 bases). The J call may be mistaken, given a closer DNA end match to TRBJ2-3. The CDR3 extends over 16 amino acids. Germline V gene lookup returns CDR1 MNHEY and CDR2 SVGEGT. Written as DNA, the CDR3 is TGTGCCAGCACCCCTTCGGGGGCGCGGGAGCATCAGCCCCAGTATTTT. Residues: CASTPSGAREHQPQYF.

This clonotype came up many times. This chain links TRBV6-6 with TRBJ2-5, with 7 bases fitting TRBD2. The germline V gene encodes CDR1 MNHNY and CDR2 SVGAGI (reference sequence). Trimming took 7 bases from V and 2 from J; bases not matched to a gene: 7. CDR3 length: 14 amino acids. CDR3 bases: TGTGCCAGCACCGTCAGGGAGGGACAAGAGACCCAGTACTTC. Its translation is CASTVREGQETQYF.

On this clonotype itself: Because it lacks the conserved phenylalanine or tryptophan at the end, this CDR3 is likely a read error. The chain employs TRBV6-2 or TRBV6-3 and TRBJ2-6; D is perhaps TRBD1 (5 bases). The CDR3 covers 18 residues. Germline-derived CDR1 and CDR2 are MNHEY and SVGEGT. Trimming took 2 bases from V and 0 from J, leaving 14 bases between them. The CDR3 loop is CASSYRKRQLSGANVLTI. The CDR3 coding sequence is TGTGCCAGCAGTTACCGAAAACGACAGCTCTCTGGGGCCAACGTCCTGACTATC.